This TCR beta chain was observed in a study of OX40 agonist ivuxolimab in advanced cancers. The study in broad terms: Ivuxolimab was an agonistic, fully human IgG2 monoclonal antibody directed against OX40 (CD134), a costimulatory receptor. Intravenous ivuxolimab was administered to patients every 2 weeks at six dose levels: 0.01, 0.1, 0.3, 1.5, 3 and 10 mg/kg. Among the roughly 50 dose-escalation patients, around 20 had hepatocellular carcinoma, roughly 15 melanoma, 9 renal cell carcinoma and 9 head and neck cancer. The dose-escalation cohort was about 83% male with a mean age of about 60 years, ranging from 23 to 79. Patients were allowed to have had prior anti-PD-1, anti-PD-L1 or anti-CTLA-4 therapy, and 40% to 45% of the dose-escalation patients had previously received checkpoint inhibitors. Three dose-escalation patients achieved partial responses, one with hepatocellular carcinoma and two with cutaneous melanoma. Peripheral TCRbeta sequencing aimed to test whether ivuxolimab altered TCR sequence diversity and caused clonal T-cell expansion. The paper reports the monotherapy dose-escalation portion (N of about 50 patients) of the phase I ivuxolimab trial.

This clone occurred once. Its cognate antigen has yet to be identified. No base quality values were provided; no much bigger clone lies one nucleotide off. For sequencing of the TCRbeta CDR3 region, genomic DNA was extracted from the sorted cells. TCRbeta CDR3 regions were sequenced using the immunoSEQ Assay. This is the immuneACCESS table as TCRdb keeps it, with only in-frame sequences that have V and J called. A part of the clones is gone; compared with another copy, unresolved V genes explain less than half, and the rest is unexplained. Present in this sample are under 20,000 clones, 67% of which were seen just once. The ten largest make up approximately 19% of the sample. CDR1 SGHNT and CDR2 YYREEE were looked up in the germline V gene (reference sequence). The CDR3, cysteine through phenylalanine, is 13 amino acids long. Kept here is only the CDR3 DNA, which spans 39 bases and is read in frame from base 1. V is cut by 3 bases and J by 3 bases, and the space between the germline ends is 7 bases.

The trial excluded patients who had a history of autoimmune disease or were on systemic immunosuppression. Peripheral blood for TCR sequencing was collected from all dose cohorts at baseline, on cycle 4 day 1, and on cycle 7 day 1. The samples were taken from a phase I, first-in-human, multicenter, open-label dose-escalation trial of ivuxolimab. The trial enrolled adults with locally advanced or metastatic head and neck squamous cell, hepatocellular, melanoma or renal cell carcinoma. Before TCR sequencing, CD4+ and CD8+ T cells were separately sorted from peripheral blood. What the research found in general, with its limitations: Partial responders in the 0.1-3.0 mg/kg groups had among the lowest normalized peripheral clonal expansion, especially among CD8+ T cells. At doses from 0.1 to 3.0 mg/kg, clonal expansion was seen in both CD4+ and CD8+ blood T cells between baseline and week 6. After ivuxolimab, CD8+ T cells had more expanded clones than CD4+ T cells on average. The antigen specificity of the peripheral T cells that underwent clonal expansion was not determined. Low levels of normalized T-cell clonal expansion were also seen in some patients who did not respond.

The starting material was CD4+ or CD8+ T cells sorted from blood, obtained in a trial of the OX40 agonist ivuxolimab. The TCR originated in an adult with an advanced solid tumor such as melanoma, head and neck, liver or kidney cancer. Recombination joined TRBV5-4 with TRBJ1-3; the best D guess is TRBD1, with 5 bases matching. The nucleotides read TGTGCCAGCAGCTGGGACGGTGGAAACACCATATATTTT. Protein translation: CASSWDGGNTIYF.